These T cell receptor beta chains were read from a single sample in a study of spatial heterogeneity in lung cancer. TCRdb re-called the 5' RACE reads through MiXCR, storing one row per CDR3 protein. The sample records tens of thousands of distinct CDR3 sequences, around 12% being singletons. The source material was PBMCs, sampled at surgery. The receptors stem from a male donor with early-stage non-small cell lung cancer. CDR3s include the opening cysteine and the closing phenylalanine or tryptophan.

V gene	J gene	CDR3 protein
TRBV20-1	TRBJ2-7	CSARLSSSGGEQYF
TRBV7-8	TRBJ2-7	CASSVTTGRGYEQYF
TRBV29-1	TRBJ2-3	CSVEGDASEGRGADTQYF
TRBV20-1	TRBJ2-3	CSARPGQGAVDTQYF
TRBV5-1	TRBJ2-3	CASSWGRLGSTDTQYF
TRBV5-4	TRBJ1-2	CASSFRGLDYGYTF
TRBV5-4	TRBJ2-2	CASSLYLAGNTGELFF
TRBV9	TRBJ2-3	CASSVAGTGPTDTQYF
TRBV2	TRBJ1-2	CAIRGRDYGYTF
TRBV10-3	TRBJ1-5	CAISPQGGGNQPQHF
TRBV5-6	TRBJ1-3	CASSLQNTIYF
TRBV29-1	TRBJ1-3	CSVEPTGTGNTIYF
TRBV5-1	TRBJ1-2	CASSLEANYGYTF
TRBV5-1	TRBJ2-5	CASSLGGSTFQETQYF
TRBV24-1	TRBJ1-1	CATSARDRPEAFF
TRBV12-3/TRBV12-4	TRBJ2-1	CASSPWTSGIGEQFF
TRBV29-1	TRBJ1-1	CSVGGETEAFF
TRBV6-6	TRBJ2-1	CASSYLGAGNEQFF
TRBV20-1	TRBJ1-1	CSARSGQRLNTEAFF
TRBV24-1	TRBJ2-3	CATSDPRSTDTQYF
TRBV24-1	TRBJ2-4	CATSDSRPSGVNIQYF
TRBV7-8	TRBJ1-5	CASSLAGGANQPQHF
TRBV5-1	TRBJ1-2	CASSLSASSNYGYTF
TRBV30	TRBJ1-2	CAWSVRSGANYGYTF
TRBV27	TRBJ1-1	CASSLGEGTEAFF
TRBV4-1	TRBJ2-1	CASSLVTGGLTLGEQFF
TRBV20-1	TRBJ1-5	CSASFGRNQPQHF
TRBV15	TRBJ2-7	CATSTGQGGLVEQYF
TRBV6-6	TRBJ2-7	CASTRGQVAYEQYF
TRBV3-1	TRBJ2-3	CASSQVTHSSTDTQYF
TRBV20-1	TRBJ2-7	CSASVGPGTIYEQYF
TRBV12-3/TRBV12-4	TRBJ1-1	CASSSGTGGGAEAFF
TRBV20-1	TRBJ1-4	CSAREGGEEKLFF
TRBV20-1	TRBJ2-3	CSAREWAQDTQYF
TRBV20-1	TRBJ1-5	CRTPVLCNQPQHF
TRBV29-1	TRBJ2-2	CSVGGDRGDTGELFF
TRBV7-2	TRBJ2-5	CATRGDIGETQYF
TRBV29-1	TRBJ2-1	CSSWTGSSNEQFF
TRBV5-1	TRBJ1-1	CASSFPGTAEAFF
TRBV24-1	TRBJ2-1	CATSLRGYEQFF
TRBV24-1	TRBJ2-1	CATSAVFTDEQFF
TRBV6-9	TRBJ1-4	CASSYKGGVIEKLFF
TRBV9	TRBJ1-1	CASSVGQGMEDTEAFF